This T cell receptor (beta chain) comes out of a study of blood T cell repertoires in COVID-19. This clone was counted once. The repertoire was sequenced with immunoSEQ multiplex PCR; TCRdb's copy has only in-frame clones and lacks some. The sample holds about 210,000 clones; 65% to 90% are singletons and the top ten take 8.9%. The ends were cut back, 4 bases at V and 5 bases at J, with 14 bases in the middle. This CDR3 contains 14 residues. Germline V gives CDR1 SGHTA, CDR2 FQGNSA. The rearrangement uses TRBV7-2 and TRBJ2-5, with D tentatively TRBD2 (7 bases). The sample was PBMCs or T cells enriched from blood (not recorded which). This receptor was obtained from a woman aged 45-65 years with acute COVID-19. The CDR3 DNA reads TGTGCCAGCAGCTCCGGAGGGGGGGGTGAGACCCAGTACTTC. Amino acids: CASSSGGGGETQYF.